The rows below give T cell receptor beta chains drawn from one sample of a study of control samples from healthy donors and cancer patients. TCRdb's table, derived via immunoSEQ multiplex PCR, lists solely in-frame clones and lacks some. The repertoire holds 80,000 or so clones, with about 93% as singletons. Sequencing was performed on blood. The source is a woman in her forties in good health. Each CDR3 is given with its conserved first and last residue. A D gene is named only where the DNA matches it firmly. Size is omitted from some rows. Given values are once, few, many or a class for expanded clones.

TRBJ2-7 | TRBD2 | . | TRBV4-2 | CASSQSSGGVREQYF | TGTGCCAGCAGCCAGTCTAGCGGGGGGGTACGGGAGCAGTACTTC
TRBJ1-1 | . | once | TRBV5-1 | CASSLQGSNTEAFF | TGCGCCAGCAGCCTCCAGGGTAGTAACACTGAAGCTTTCTTT
TRBJ2-1 | TRBD2 | . | TRBV6-5 | CASRDRGLAGGGFF | TGTGCCAGCAGAGACCGGGGACTAGCGGGAGGAGGGTTCTTC
TRBJ2-2 | . | . | TRBV2 | CASRDRTNTGELFF | TGTGCCAGCAGAGACCGTACGAACACCGGGGAGCTGTTTTTT
TRBJ2-5 | TRBD2 | . | TRBV7-9 | CASSPTSGPLETQYF | TGTGCCAGCAGCCCCACTAGCGGCCCCCTGGAGACCCAGTACTTC
TRBJ2-7 | . | . | TRBV9 | CASSDGGTFASYEQYF | TGTGCCAGCAGCGATGGGGGAACATTCGCCTCCTACGAGCAGTACTTC
TRBJ2-3 | . | . | TRBV3-1/TRBV3-2 | CASSQEGSTDTQYF | TGTGCCAGCAGCCAAGAGGGCAGCACAGATACGCAGTATTTT
TRBJ2-7 | . | . | TRBV14 | CASSLTGLGGEQYF | TGTGCCAGCAGCCTCACAGGTTTGGGAGGCGAGCAGTACTTC
TRBJ2-3 | . | once | TRBV24-1 | CATSDWDLIGKDTQYF | TGTGCCACCAGTGATTGGGACCTCATCGGGAAGGATACGCAGTATTTT
TRBJ1-5 | TRBD1 | . | TRBV7-9 | CASSLAQGDQPQHF | TGTGCCAGCAGCTTAGCGCAGGGGGACCAGCCCCAGCATTTT
TRBJ2-5 | TRBD2 | . | TRBV29-1 | CSVEDPLTSGGGWPRETQYF | TGCAGCGTTGAAGACCCACTAACTAGCGGGGGAGGTTGGCCCAGGGAGACCCAGTACTTC
TRBJ1-2 | TRBD1 | . | TRBV7-9 | CASSYGQGSSGYTF | TGTGCCAGCAGCTACGGACAGGGGTCTTCTGGCTACACCTTC
TRBJ2-5 | TRBD1 | . | TRBV19 | CASSKGQQETQYF | TGTGCCAGTAGTAAGGGACAGCAAGAGACCCAGTACTTC
TRBJ1-6 | . | . | TRBV12-3/TRBV12-4 | CASSEGSSPLHF | TGTGCCAGCAGTGAGGGAAGTTCACCCCTCCACTTT
TRBJ2-1 | . | . | TRBV18 | CASSLAPSSAPGHEQFF | TGTGCCAGCTCACTCGCCCCCTCGAGCGCGCCAGGACATGAGCAGTTCTTC
TRBJ2-7 | TRBD1 | . | TRBV7-9 | CASSSPGQLPSEQYF | TGTGCCAGCAGCTCACCGGGACAGTTACCTAGCGAGCAGTACTTC
TRBJ2-7 | . | . | TRBV27 | CASSFSPSYEQYF | TGTGCCAGCAGCTTCTCCCCGAGCTACGAGCAGTACTTC
TRBJ2-7 | . | . | TRBV6-2/TRBV6-3 | CASSSADLFEQYF | TGTGCCAGCAGTTCAGCGGATTTATTCGAGCAGTACTTC
TRBJ1-1 | . | . | TRBV6-4 | CASSDSKAFF | TGTGCCAGCAGTGACTCGAAAGCTTTCTTT
TRBJ1-5 | . | . | TRBV28 | CANSRSNQPQHF | TGTGCCAATTCACGGAGCAATCAGCCCCAGCATTTT
TRBJ2-2 | . | . | TRBV12-3/TRBV12-4 | CASRYAGNGELFF | TGTGCCAGCAGATATGCAGGGAACGGGGAGCTGTTTTTT
TRBJ2-1 | TRBD2 | . | TRBV13 | CASSERGGGGPNEQFF | TGTGCCAGCAGCGAACGCGGGGGGGGCGGCCCGAATGAGCAGTTCTTC
TRBJ1-1 | . | . | TRBV30 | CAWGRRNTEAFF | TGTGCCTGGGGACGGCGGAACACTGAAGCTTTCTTT
TRBJ2-1 | . | . | TRBV7-2 | CASSSSPQGEQFF | TGTGCCAGCAGCTCCAGTCCCCAGGGTGAGCAGTTCTTC
TRBJ1-5 | TRBD1 | . | TRBV28 | CASSMGQGGQPQHF | TGTGCCAGCAGCATGGGACAGGGGGGTCAGCCCCAGCATTTT
TRBJ1-4 | . | few | TRBV28 | CASSSAGGNNEKLFF | TGTGCCAGCAGCTCGGCGGGGGGGAATAATGAAAAACTGTTTTTT
TRBJ2-1 | . | . | TRBV29-1 | CSVEDKYNEQFF | TGCAGCGTTGAAGACAAATACAATGAGCAGTTCTTC
TRBJ2-2 | . | . | TRBV15 | CATSRGGGTNTGELFF | TGTGCCACCAGCAGGGGGGGCGGTACGAACACCGGGGAGCTGTTTTTT
TRBJ2-6 | TRBD2 | . | TRBV27 | CATGVAGASGANVLTF | TGTGCCACGGGGGTAGCGGGGGCCTCTGGGGCCAACGTCCTGACTTTC
TRBJ1-2 | . | . | TRBV7-3 | CASSLDSWGAYNYGYTF | TGTGCCAGCAGCTTGGACAGCTGGGGGGCTTATAACTATGGCTACACCTTC
TRBJ1-6 | . | few | TRBV6-5 | CASSYSADANSPLHF | TGTGCCAGCAGTTACTCGGCAGACGCCAATTCACCCCTCCACTTT
TRBJ2-1 | . | . | TRBV28 | CASGVTVAYNEQFF | TGTGCCAGCGGGGTGACAGTTGCGTACAATGAGCAGTTCTTC
TRBJ2-7 | . | . | TRBV27 | CASSLRGDWGEQYF | TGTGCCAGCAGTTTACGCGGGGATTGGGGCGAGCAGTACTTC
TRBJ1-3 | TRBD1 | . | TRBV18 | CASFAGTASGNTIYF | TGTGCCAGCTTTGCCGGGACAGCCTCTGGAAACACCATATATTTT
TRBJ2-3 | TRBD2 | . | TRBV5-1 | CASSLSGGSTDTQYF | TGCGCCAGCAGCCTTAGCGGGGGGAGCACAGATACGCAGTATTTT
TRBJ1-1 | . | . | TRBV18 | CASSPSPEAFF | TGTGCCAGCTCACCATCCCCTGAAGCTTTCTTT
TRBJ1-2 | . | once | TRBV28 | CAVQAGAIYGYTF | TGTGCCGTACAAGCGGGGGCGATCTATGGCTACACCTTC
TRBJ1-3 | . | . | TRBV7-2 | CASSLALGQTGNTIYF | TGTGCCAGCAGCTTAGCTCTTGGACAGACTGGAAACACCATATATTTT